Each of the 24 T cell receptor beta chains below was sequenced from the same sample in a study of beta chain features in type 1 diabetes. Regarding the study as a whole: Among patients with Type 1 diabetes, TCRB CDR3s were moderately but significantly shorter in every one of the four CD4+ subsets.

Their recognized antigens are unknown. What was sequenced were expressed TCRB transcripts, since all of the isolated RNA had been reverse transcribed. Some clones are missing from TCRdb's copy, which holds only in-frame ones; the method was immunoSEQ multiplex PCR. Found here are hundreds of thousands of clones, roughly 10% of them singletons; the top ten hold 0.017%. Sequencing was done on a sample of naive CD4+ T cells from blood. The receptors were gathered from a man aged 25 to 40 with type 1 diabetes.

A few counts support this clone. CDR3 region: CASSIRQINQPQHF. The CDR3 nucleotides are TGTGCCAGTAGTATCCGCCAGATCAATCAGCCCCAGCATTTT. The V call is TRBV19, the J call TRBJ1-5, with unresolved D. Trimming cost V 3 bases and J 3 bases, with 9 bases left between them. The CDR3 runs to 14 residues. CDR1 LNHDA and CDR2 SQIVND come from the germline V gene (reference sequence).

This clone appeared a few times. The chain is built from TRBV30 and TRBJ2-3, with D possibly being TRBD1 (5 bases). Germline V gives CDR1 GTSNPN, CDR2 SVGIG (reference sequence). The CDR3 extends over 13 amino acids. Trimming took off 3 bases at V and 1 base at J, with 8 bases between the two ends. CDR3 sequence (DNA): TGTGCCTGGAGCGTAGGGGGCACAGATACGCAGTATTTT. Encoded protein: CAWSVGGTDTQYF.

The sample holds a few counts of this clone. The chain joins TRBV2 to TRBJ1-4; D gene ambiguous. The germline V gene has CDR1 SNHLY and CDR2 FYNNEI. V was clipped by 7 bases and J by 3 bases, with 12 bases between them. CDR3 length: 14 amino acids. This CDR3 is CASTGGGSNEKLFF. CDR3 DNA: TGTGCCAGCACCGGCGGAGGTTCTAATGAAAAACTGTTTTTT.

This clone was seen only a few times. V is TRBV19 and J is TRBJ1-1, with D tentatively TRBD1 (6 bases). V was pared by 5 bases and J by 5 bases, with 9 bases between. Germline CDR1 LNHDA, CDR2 SQIVND (reference sequence). This CDR3 comprises 12 residues. DNA of the CDR3: TGTGCCAGTAGTGGGCAGGGGACTGAAGCTTTCTTT. Translation gives CASSGQGTEAFF. The complete variable domain, with remaining parts taken from reference TRBV19 and TRBJ1-1, reads DGGITQSPKYLFRKEGQNVTLSCEQNLNHDAMYWYRQDPGQGLRLIYYSQIVNDFQKGDIAEGYSVSREKKESFPLTVTSAQKNPTAFYLCASSGQGTEAFFGQGTRLTVV.

Only a few counts were recorded for this clone. In DNA, the CDR3 is TGTGCCAGCAGCTTAGAGACAGGGGGCTTATACGAGCAGTACTTC. Encoded protein: CASSLETGGLYEQYF. The V and J genes are TRBV7-2 and TRBJ2-7; the match to TRBD1 covers 10 bases. Trimming cost V 1 base and J 4 bases; bases outside gene matches: 4. This CDR3 has 15 amino acids. Germline V CDR1 and CDR2: SGHTA, FQGNSA.

This clone was detected only a few times. J is TRBJ2-1 and V is TRBV14; TRBD2 agrees at 11 bases. J lost 3 bases, V lost 4 bases, and 2 bases had no gene match. Germline CDR1 is SGHDN and CDR2 is FVKESK. The CDR3 consists of 15 residues. CDR3 protein: CASSLTSGSYNEQFF. In DNA, the CDR3 is TGTGCCAGCAGCCTTACTAGCGGGAGCTACAATGAGCAGTTCTTC.

A few counts support this clone. CDR3 bases: TGTGCCAGCAGCGAGACTAACCAAGAGACCCAGTACTTC. Protein: CASSETNQETQYF. The chain employs TRBV5-6 and TRBJ2-5, with D perhaps matching TRBD2 (5 bases). Trimming left V 4 bases short and J 0 bases short, with 7 bases between. CDR3 length: 13 residues. Germline loops: CDR1 SGHDT, CDR2 YYEEEE.

This clone has a handful of counts. The chain recombines TRBV14 with TRBJ2-3; tentative D call: TRBD1 (5 bases). The CDR3 is 16 residues long. V was clipped by 3 bases and J by 1 base, with 14 bases between them. In germline, CDR1 is SGHDN, CDR2 FVKESK. The CDR3 nucleotides are TGTGCCAGCAGCCACATCATGGGGCGACGCACAGATACGCAGTATTTT. It is translated as CASSHIMGRRTDTQYF.

The V and J genes are TRBV7-9 and TRBJ1-5, with D maybe TRBD1 (6 bases). V lost 5 bases to trimming and J lost 3 bases, with 14 bases between them. This CDR3 comprises 15 residues. Germline loops: CDR1 SEHNR, CDR2 FQNEAQ (reference sequence). CDR3 in amino acids: CASSPYGGLNQPQHF. CDR3 in DNA: TGTGCCAGCAGCCCCTACGGGGGGCTCAATCAGCCCCAGCATTTT.

The chain links TRBV2 to TRBJ2-7; tentatively, D is TRBD1 (6 bases). The CDR3 sequence is 11 residues long. Trimming shortened V by 2 bases and J by 10 bases, and 9 bases separated the two germline ends. Per the germline V gene, CDR1 is SNHLY and CDR2 is FYNNEI. CDR3 nucleotides: TGTGCCAGCAGTGAATGGACAGAACAGTACTTC. Residues: CASSEWTEQYF.

This chain joins TRBV7-3 and TRBJ2-1; the match to TRBD2 covers 10 bases. The length of the CDR3 is 15 residues. Germline loops: CDR1 SGHTA, CDR2 FQGTGA. J was trimmed by 9 bases and V by 4 bases; bases with no gene match: 9. CDR3 amino acids: CASSSTAGGPGEQFF. Written as DNA, the CDR3 is TGTGCCAGCAGCTCCACAGCGGGGGGGCCTGGTGAGCAGTTCTTC.

This clone was counted a few times. The CDR3 region has the DNA TGTGCCAGCAGCTTAGCGCCCAGGTACAATGAGCAGTTCTTC. It is translated as CASSLAPRYNEQFF. The chain carries TRBV7-3 and TRBJ2-1; D gene ambiguous. Between the trimmed V and J ends, which lost 2 bases and 4 bases, there was a span of 9 bases. CDR1 is SGHTA, CDR2 FQGTGA, per germline. CDR3 length: 14 residues.

In this sample, this clone turned up a few times. The CDR3 nucleotides are TGCGCCAGCAGCTTGGAAGGGGCAGATACGCAGTATTTT. Translating it yields CASSLEGADTQYF. The chain links TRBV5-1 to TRBJ2-3, with a possible D match to TRBD1 (5 bases). CDR1 SGHRS and CDR2 YFSETQ come from the germline V gene. This CDR3 is 13 amino acids long. Between the trimmed V and J ends, which lost 0 bases and 4 bases, there was a span of 6 bases.

The V and J genes are TRBV2 and TRBJ2-7; unclear D gene. The CDR3 runs to 11 residues. Between the trimmed V and J ends, which lost 4 bases and 9 bases, there was a span of 10 bases. Germline V gene data show CDR1 as SNHLY and CDR2 as FYNNEI. CDR3 sequence reads: CASSAYDSQYF. CDR3 DNA sequence: TGTGCCAGCAGTGCCTACGACTCGCAGTACTTC.

This chain links TRBV6-4 with TRBJ1-2; tentative D call: TRBD1 (5 bases). V lost 8 bases to trimming and J lost 4 bases, with 8 bases between them. This CDR3 has 11 amino acids. Germline lookup yields CDR1 MRHNA and CDR2 SNTAGT. The CDR3 DNA reads TGTGCCAGCTCCGACAGCTATGGCTACACCTTC. It encodes CASSDSYGYTF.

This chain connects TRBV7-9 to TRBJ2-1, with 10 bases that match TRBD2. This CDR3 region has 16 residues. The trim removed 5 bases at V and 4 bases at J, leaving 8 bases unmatched. CDR1 is SEHNR, CDR2 FQNEAQ, per germline (reference sequence). Here the CDR3 reads CASSRLAGDSYNEQFF. In DNA form, the CDR3 reads TGTGCCAGCAGCCGTCTAGCGGGGGACTCTTACAATGAGCAGTTCTTC.

The chain recombines TRBV9 with TRBJ2-1; 8 bases map to TRBD2. Germline V CDR1 and CDR2: SGDLS, YYNGEE. V trimming: 2 bases; J trimming: 7 bases; junction bases outside the gene matches: 5. This CDR3 has 14 amino acids. CDR3 DNA sequence: TGTGCCAGCAGCGTCCAGGGACTAGGTAATGAGCAGTTCTTC. Its protein is CASSVQGLGNEQFF.

The table lists this clone with a few counts. This chain uses TRBV29-1 with TRBJ1-1; D is unresolved. CDR3 length equals 13 residues. Germline CDR1 is SQVTM and CDR2 is ANQGSEA. The germline V and J ends were trimmed by 7 bases and 1 base, with 13 bases remaining between them. CDR3 nucleotides: TGCAGCGCCTCACAGACCCCGAACACTGAAGCTTTCTTT. This codes for CSASQTPNTEAFF.

V gene TRBV9 combines with J gene TRBJ1-3; D unresolved. This CDR3 region has 16 residues. Trimming removed 0 bases from V and 0 bases from J, with 10 bases in between. Germline V gene data show CDR1 as SGDLS and CDR2 as YYNGEE. The CDR3 loop is CASSVEGRPSGNTIYF. CDR3 nucleotide sequence: TGTGCCAGCAGCGTAGAAGGGAGGCCCTCTGGAAACACCATATATTTT.

The rearrangement joins TRBV28 to TRBJ1-6; no reliable D call. This CDR3 is 15 amino acids long. The V gene's germline CDR1 is MDHEN and CDR2 SYDVKM. With 0 bases removed from V and 9 bases from J, the gap between germline ends came to 12 bases. The CDR3 loop reads CASSLWQATASPLHF. The CDR3 region has the DNA TGTGCCAGCAGTTTATGGCAGGCCACGGCTTCACCCCTCCACTTT.

This clone was recorded a few times. V is TRBV7-8 and J is TRBJ2-3; D remains unclear. V was shortened by 2 bases and J by 3 bases, with 3 bases between the two germline ends. The CDR3 contains 12 residues. From germline, CDR1 is SGHVS and CDR2 FQNEAQ. The CDR3 DNA reads TGTGCCAGCAGCTTATATACAGATACGCAGTATTTT. This gives the protein CASSLYTDTQYF. Combining the CDR3 with reference TRBV7-8 and TRBJ2-3 gives the whole variable domain GAGVSQSPRYKVAKRGQDVALRCDPISGHVSLFWYQQALGQGPEFLTYFQNEAQLDKSGLPSDRFFAERPEGSVSTLKIQRTQQEDSAVYLCASSLYTDTQYFGPGTRLTVL.

This clone was seen a handful of times. This chain uses TRBV25-1 with TRBJ2-3, with D unclear. CDR1 and CDR2 (germline): MGHDK, SYGVNS. CDR3 length: 13 residues. Trimming took 3 bases from V and 4 from J, leaving 8 bases between them. Written as DNA, the CDR3 is TGTGCCAGCAGTGATTCCCGCGCAGATACGCAGTATTTT. It specifies CASSDSRADTQYF.

J is TRBJ2-3 and V is TRBV5-4; 14 nucleotides align to TRBD2. The CDR3 contains 18 residues. V shed 4 bases and J 0 bases; nucleotides not matched to a gene: 7. Germline V gives CDR1 SGHNT, CDR2 YYREEE (reference sequence). Here the CDR3 DNA reads TGTGCCAGCAGCCCGGGACTAGCGGGAGAAACTAGCACAGATACGCAGTATTTT. It translates to CASSPGLAGETSTDTQYF. Together with reference TRBV5-4 and TRBJ2-3, the CDR3 gives the full variable domain: ETGVTQSPTHLIKTRGQQVTLRCSSQSGHNTVSWYQQALGQGPQFIFQYYREEENGRGNFPPRFSGLQFPNYSSELNVNALELDDSALYLCASSPGLAGETSTDTQYFGPGTRLTVL.

This chain joins TRBV27 and TRBJ2-6, with TRBD2 as a possible D gene (5 bases). The length of the CDR3 is 15 residues. CDR1 MNHEY and CDR2 SMNVEV come from the germline V gene (reference sequence). The V end lost 6 bases, the J end lost 1 base, and 10 bases lay between the germline ends. CDR3 nucleotides: TGTGCCAGCAGAAAGACGGGGTCTGGGGCCAACGTCCTGACTTTC. Encoded protein: CASRKTGSGANVLTF.